Described below is a single TCR beta chain sequence and its context. Libraries were prepared by immunoSEQ multiplex PCR; TCRdb keeps only in-frame clonotypes and omits some of them. The sample carries 91,000 or so clones, 86% recorded once. These data are taken from a study of blood T cell repertoires in COVID-19. CDR1 is SQVTM and CDR2 is ANQGSEA in the germline V gene. After removal of 7 bases from V and 4 bases from J, the junction contained 13 bases not matched to a gene. The CDR3 is 16 residues long. The sequencing sample was made of peripheral blood. The TCR was taken from a woman aged 60-75 years in a cohort sampled during active or convalescent COVID-19. V gene TRBV29-1 combines with J gene TRBJ2-1, with 10 bases lining up with TRBD2. The CDR3, as DNA: TGCAGCGCTCTGCTGGCTAGCGGGAGCGTATACAATGAGCAGTTCTTC. Its translation: CSALLASGSVYNEQFF.